This T cell receptor (beta chain) was sequenced during a study of blood T cell repertoires in COVID-19. Unmatched junction bases numbered 5, after V lost 4 bases and J lost 7 bases. The CDR3 contains 15 residues. The germline CDR1 and CDR2 sequences are SGHTA and FQGTGA. As processed by the authors: It was from reference gene primer amplification that nucleated cell counts were estimated. TCRdb's copy holds only in-frame clones and misses some; the assay was immunoSEQ multiplex PCR. V and J calls and clone size are copied from that table; D and trimming were computed from the DNA. Here the sample spans about 88,000 clones, roughly nine tenths being singletons.

Input material: peripheral blood. The V and J genes are TRBV7-3 and TRBJ2-2, with 11 bases fitting TRBD2. The sequence came from a man aged 55 to 70 with acute or convalescent COVID-19. The CDR3 is CASSYSGREFGELFF. CDR3 coding DNA: TGTGCCAGCAGCTATAGCGGGAGGGAATTCGGGGAGCTGTTTTTT.